This T cell receptor beta chain was sequenced during a study of blood T cell repertoires in COVID-19. Only in-frame clones appear in the TCRdb table, and some are missing; sequencing was by immunoSEQ multiplex PCR. This sample has 300,000 to 500,000 clones, with approximately 91% found just once. The CDR3 covers 15 residues. Germline values: CDR1 SEHNR, CDR2 FQNEAQ (reference sequence). V gave up 5 bases and J gave up 9 bases; unmatched junction bases: 10. The genes are TRBV7-9 and TRBJ1-6, with 7 bases identical to TRBD1. This TCR was sampled from a woman aged 40 to 50 with acute COVID-19. The sequenced sample was PBMCs or T cells enriched from blood (not recorded which). In nucleotides, the CDR3 is TGTGCCAGCAGCCCGCAGACAGGGAGCGGTTCACCCCTCCACTTT. This codes for CASSPQTGSGSPLHF.